The next 19 T cell receptor beta chains were all read from a single sample in a study of beta chain features in type 1 diabetes. Investigators reverse transcribed all isolated RNA, so they sequenced expressed TCRB transcripts. TCRdb keeps only in-frame clones here, not all; method: immunoSEQ multiplex PCR. The sample holds more than 150,000 clones; 7% to 10% are singletons and the top ten take 2.3%. The sample comprised central memory CD4+ T cells from blood. The receptors shown here come from a woman under 30 in good health.

This clone came up a few times. This chain joins TRBV29-1 and TRBJ2-3, with TRBD2 identical over 12 bases. The CDR3 consists of 16 residues. CDR1 is SQVTM, CDR2 ANQGSEA, per germline. After removal of 5 bases from V and 3 bases from J, the junction contained 9 bases not matched to a gene. The CDR3 here is CSVWTSGKGVTDTQYF. The CDR3 DNA is TGCAGCGTTTGGACTAGCGGGAAGGGGGTGACAGATACGCAGTATTTT.

This clone was counted only a few times. The DNA for the CDR3 is TGTGCCAGCAGCTTGGTTAGCGGGAACAATGAGCAGTTCTTC. The encoded protein is CASSLVSGNNEQFF. The chain uses TRBV5-6 and TRBJ2-1, with 8 bases matching TRBD2. The CDR3 runs to 14 residues. V was pared by 0 bases and J by 5 bases, with 1 base of the junction left unmatched. The germline CDR1 and CDR2 sequences are SGHDT and YYEEEE. Looking up the rest from reference TRBV5-6 and TRBJ2-1 gives the full variable domain: DAGVTQSPTHLIKTRGQQVTLRCSPKSGHDTVSWYQQALGQGPQFIFQYYEEEERQRGNFPDRFSGHQFPNYSSELNVNALLLGDSALYLCASSLVSGNNEQFFGPGTRLTVL.

This clone turned up a few times. The chain combines TRBV10-3 with TRBJ2-7; weak D call: TRBD2 (5 bases). CDR3 length: 13 amino acids. In germline, CDR1 is ENHRY, CDR2 SYGVKD. V was shortened by 1 base and J by 3 bases, with 7 bases between the two germline ends. The CDR3 is CAISEFSDYEQYF. The CDR3 nucleotides are TGTGCCATCAGTGAGTTTAGCGACTACGAGCAGTACTTC.

Only a few counts were recorded for this clone. This chain joins TRBV9 and TRBJ2-1; 8 bases line up with TRBD1. Germline trimming cut 3 bases from V and 4 bases from J; bases unmatched to any gene: 6. Germline CDR1 reads SGDLS; CDR2 reads YYNGEE. The CDR3 contains 15 residues. The CDR3 spells CASSADRGTYNEQFF. In DNA, the CDR3 is TGTGCCAGCAGCGCCGACAGGGGAACTTACAATGAGCAGTTCTTC.

This clone occurred a few times. The gene calls are TRBV4-1 and TRBJ1-1; possibly TRBD1 for D (5 bases). The V end lost 2 bases, the J end lost 8 bases, and 15 bases lay between the germline ends. The CDR3 is made up of 14 amino acids. CDR1 and CDR2 from the germline V gene are MGHRA and YSYEKL. CDR3 nucleotides: TGCGCCAGCAGCCAATGGGCGGGACTACCCGAAGCTTTCTTT. Its protein product is CASSQWAGLPEAFF.

The rearrangement links TRBV5-1 to TRBJ2-2; D is possibly TRBD1 (6 bases). The CDR3 consists of 15 residues. Trimming took 4 bases from V and 6 from J, leaving 16 bases between them. The germline V gene has CDR1 SGHRS and CDR2 YFSETQ. The CDR3 DNA is TGCGCCAGCAGCCAGACATTTGGGGGCGCCGGGGAGCTGTTTTTT. Protein sequence: CASSQTFGGAGELFF. The complete variable domain, with remaining parts taken from reference TRBV5-1 and TRBJ2-2, reads KAGVTQTPRYLIKTRGQQVTLSCSPISGHRSVSWYQQTPGQGLQFLFEYFSETQRNKGNFPGRFSGRQFSNSRSEMNVSTLELGDSALYLCASSQTFGGAGELFFGEGSRLTVL.

Only a few counts were recorded for this clone. The rearrangement links TRBV7-3 to TRBJ1-1, with 11 nucleotides matching TRBD1. There are 13 residues in the CDR3. V was pared by 5 bases and J by 7 bases, with 3 bases of the junction left unmatched. Germline-derived CDR1 and CDR2 are SGHTA and FQGTGA. The CDR3 DNA reads TGTGCCAGCAGCCCCGGGACAGGGGGTGAAGCTTTCTTT. Encoded protein: CASSPGTGGEAFF.

This clone was seen a few times. The V gene is TRBV18, the J gene TRBJ2-1; 11 bases agree with TRBD2. Looked up from germline, CDR1 is KGHSH and CDR2 is LQKENI. The CDR3 covers 17 residues. V lost 4 bases to trimming and J lost 3 bases; unmatched junction nucleotides: 8. The CDR3 protein is CASSRAPGLAVYNEQFF. CDR3 DNA: TGTGCCAGCTCACGAGCACCGGGACTAGCGGTCTACAATGAGCAGTTCTTC.

The chain couples TRBV5-1 to TRBJ2-5; the D is unclear. CDR1 is SGHRS and CDR2 is YFSETQ in the germline V gene. Trimming took 1 base from V and 4 from J, leaving 11 bases between them. This CDR3 has 14 amino acids. CDR3 coding DNA: TGCGCCAGCAGCTTGAGCAATAACCCAGAGACCCAGTACTTC. The encoded protein is CASSLSNNPETQYF.

The chain employs TRBV18 and TRBJ1-2, with D uncertain. The CDR3 extends over 13 amino acids. V gave up 3 bases and J gave up 7 bases, with 12 bases separating them. From germline, CDR1 is KGHSH and CDR2 LQKENI. CDR3 loop: CASSPTKTGGYTF. For the CDR3, the DNA is TGTGCCAGCTCACCGACCAAGACGGGTGGCTACACCTTC. Drawing the rest from reference TRBV18 and TRBJ1-2, the complete variable domain is NAGVMQNPRHLVRRRGQEARLRCSPMKGHSHVYWYRQLPEEGLKFMVYLQKENIIDESGMPKERFSAEFPKEGPSILRIQQVVRGDSAAYFCASSPTKTGGYTFGSGTRLTVV.

The V call is TRBV11-2, the J call TRBJ2-7; maybe TRBD1 (6 bases). Trimming cost V 5 bases and J 4 bases, with 12 bases left between them. This CDR3 region has 13 residues. Germline CDR1 SGHAT, CDR2 FQNNGV. CDR3: CASSLQGFYEQYF. In nucleotides, the CDR3 is TGTGCCAGCAGCCTACAGGGTTTTTACGAGCAGTACTTC.

V is TRBV19 and J is TRBJ2-7; 8 bases agree with TRBD1. This CDR3 comprises 14 residues. CDR1 LNHDA and CDR2 SQIVND come from the germline V gene (reference sequence). With V trimmed by 5 bases and J by 7 bases, 10 bases remained unmatched. The DNA for the CDR3 is TGTGCCAGTAGTCCCGGACAGGGAAATGGAGAGCAGTACTTC. The encoded protein is CASSPGQGNGEQYF.

The rearrangement joins TRBV5-4 to TRBJ2-7, with TRBD2 matching 7 bases. V lost 4 bases and J lost 2; bases outside the gene matches: 9. The CDR3 has 15 residues. Per germline, CDR1 SGHNT and CDR2 YYREEE (reference sequence). The CDR3 is CASSGGLRRPYEQYF. The CDR3 nucleotides are TGTGCCAGCAGCGGGGGACTACGACGACCCTACGAGCAGTACTTC.

J is TRBJ1-2 and V is TRBV27, with D tentatively TRBD1 (6 bases). The CDR3 totals 13 residues. CDR1 is MNHEY and CDR2 is SMNVEV in the germline V gene (reference sequence). The germline V and J ends were trimmed by 6 bases and 11 bases, with 19 bases remaining between them. CDR3 DNA sequence: TGTGCCAGCAGGGATACAGGGTCCAGGCGGTACACCTTC. This gives the protein CASRDTGSRRYTF.

This clone was counted between two and nine times. The chain has TRBV29-1 and TRBJ2-7; 7 bases fit TRBD2. This CDR3 spans 13 amino acids. V shed 0 bases and J 11 bases; nucleotides not matched to a gene: 10. Germline CDR1 and CDR2: SQVTM and ANQGSEA. The CDR3 region has the DNA TGCAGCGTTGAAGATTCTGGTCGGGACTACGAGTACTTC. Translated, it gives CSVEDSGRDYEYF.

About this clone itself: At one of its ends the junction is not consistent with the germline gene, which may arise from a read error. This chain joins TRBV7-7 and TRBJ2-5; 8 nucleotides line up with TRBD1. Germline assignment: CDR1 SSHAT and CDR2 FNYEAQ (reference sequence). This CDR3 comprises 14 residues. The CDR3 coding sequence is TGTGCTAGCAGCCAGGACAGGGCATTGAAGACCCAGTACTTC. Translated, it gives CASSQDRALKTQYF. The entire variable domain, with the rest obtained from reference TRBV7-7 and TRBJ2-5, is as follows: GAGVSQSPRYKVTKRGQDVTLRCDPISSHATLYWYQQALGQGPEFLTYFNYEAQPDKSGLPSDRFSAERPEGSISTLTIQRTEQRDSAMYRCASSQDRALKTQYFGPGTRLLVL.

This clone was found a few times. This chain links TRBV11-3 with TRBJ2-1; 8 nucleotides align to TRBD1. Germline CDR1 and CDR2: SGHNT and YENEEA. V lost 3 bases, J lost 4 bases, and 5 bases stayed unmatched. This CDR3 comprises 15 residues. The CDR3 here is CASSLGDRTYNEQFF. CDR3 DNA sequence: TGTGCCAGCAGCTTGGGGGACAGGACATACAATGAGCAGTTCTTC.

The chain joins TRBV11-2 to TRBJ2-7, with D possibly TRBD1 on 9 matching bases. Germline V gene data show CDR1 as SGHAT and CDR2 as FQNNGV. With 5 bases removed from V and 5 bases from J, the gap between germline ends came to 28 bases. The CDR3 is 18 amino acids. The CDR3 reads CASSQRGGPGTGNHEQYF. DNA for the CDR3: TGTGCCAGCAGCCAACGGGGGGGTCCCGGGACAGGGAACCACGAGCAGTACTTC. Complete variable domain (other parts from reference TRBV11-2 and TRBJ2-7): EAGVAQSPRYKIIEKRQSVAFWCNPISGHATLYWYQQILGQGPKLLIQFQNNGVVDDSQLPKDRFSAERLKGVDSTLKIQPAKLEDSAVYLCASSQRGGPGTGNHEQYFGPGTRLTVT.

The J gene is TRBJ1-1, the V gene TRBV11-1; 9 nucleotides line up with TRBD1. V gave up 6 bases and J gave up 2 bases; unmatched junction bases: 4. The CDR3 sequence is 14 residues long. The V gene's germline CDR1 is SGHAT and CDR2 FQDESV (reference sequence). The CDR3 sequence: CASRDRGANTEAFF. In DNA form, the CDR3 reads TGTGCCAGCAGGGACAGGGGAGCTAACACTGAAGCTTTCTTT.